This is a list of T cell receptor beta chains from one sample in a study of T cell responses to AZD1222 COVID-19 vaccine. Only in-frame clones appear in the TCRdb table, and some are missing; sequencing was by immunoSEQ multiplex PCR. The repertoire consists of about 150,000 clones, with 93% occurring once and the leading ten covering approximately 4.9%. The sample here was peripheral blood, taken on day 0 of AZD1222 vaccination. The receptors shown here come from an adult in good health. Both conserved end residues are part of each CDR3. The order of the fields is CDR3 DNA, CDR3 protein, clone size, D gene, V gene, J gene. The D gene is left open where the match is weak. A row's size may be missing; if present it is once, few, many or a size class.

CDR3 DNA: TGTGCCAGCAGTCCCAACACGAAAGAGACCCAGTACTTC; CDR3 protein: CASSPNTKETQYF; clone size: -; D gene: -; V gene: TRBV12-3/TRBV12-4; J gene: TRBJ2-5
CDR3 DNA: TGTGCCAGCAGTGGCCGGATTAGGACCGGGGAGCTGTTTTTT; CDR3 protein: CASSGRIRTGELFF; clone size: -; D gene: -; V gene: TRBV2; J gene: TRBJ2-2
CDR3 DNA: TGTGCCAGCAGCTCGACAGGGGGGTATAGCAATCAGCCCCAGCATTTT; CDR3 protein: CASSSTGGYSNQPQHF; clone size: -; D gene: TRBD1; V gene: TRBV28; J gene: TRBJ1-5
CDR3 DNA: TGTGCCAGCAGCCAAGAGGAGGACTACGAGCAGTACTTC; CDR3 protein: CASSQEEDYEQYF; clone size: once; D gene: -; V gene: TRBV3-1/TRBV3-2; J gene: TRBJ2-7
CDR3 DNA: TGTGCCAGCAGTGTGTCAGGAGACAGAGAGACCCAGTACTTC; CDR3 protein: CASSVSGDRETQYF; clone size: -; D gene: -; V gene: TRBV2; J gene: TRBJ2-5
CDR3 DNA: TGCGCCAGCAGCCCTCGGACTAGTCCGCACGAGCAGTACTTC; CDR3 protein: CASSPRTSPHEQYF; clone size: -; D gene: TRBD2; V gene: TRBV5-1; J gene: TRBJ2-7
CDR3 DNA: TGTGCCAGCAGTGTGGGGACAGCTGGGCGCTACACCTTC; CDR3 protein: CASSVGTAGRYTF; clone size: -; D gene: TRBD1; V gene: TRBV2; J gene: TRBJ1-2
CDR3 DNA: TGTGCCAGCAGCCGACAGGTGAACACTGAAGCTTTCTTT; CDR3 protein: CASSRQVNTEAFF; clone size: -; D gene: -; V gene: TRBV7-3; J gene: TRBJ1-1
CDR3 DNA: TGTGCCAGCTCAACTGGGGGCCGTACCTATGGCTACACCTTC; CDR3 protein: CASSTGGRTYGYTF; clone size: -; D gene: -; V gene: TRBV18; J gene: TRBJ1-2
CDR3 DNA: TGCGCCAGCAGCCAAGACCCACAGGGACGTAATTCACCCCTCCACTTT; CDR3 protein: CASSQDPQGRNSPLHF; clone size: -; D gene: -; V gene: TRBV4-1; J gene: TRBJ1-6
CDR3 DNA: TGTGCCAGCAGCCTAGGACAGGGGGCCTACGAGCAGTACTTC; CDR3 protein: CASSLGQGAYEQYF; clone size: -; D gene: TRBD1; V gene: TRBV9; J gene: TRBJ2-7
CDR3 DNA: TGTGCCAGCAGCACCGTCCGGGAGGATACCTACAATGAGCAGTTCTTC; CDR3 protein: CASSTVREDTYNEQFF; clone size: -; D gene: TRBD2; V gene: TRBV28; J gene: TRBJ2-1
CDR3 DNA: TGTGCCAGCAGCTTAGACTGGCCGGGATCGAACACTGAAGCTTTCTTT; CDR3 protein: CASSLDWPGSNTEAFF; clone size: -; D gene: -; V gene: TRBV11-2; J gene: TRBJ1-1
CDR3 DNA: TGCGCCAGCAGCTTGGGGCCTAGCGGTACCAACAATGAGCAGTTCTTC; CDR3 protein: CASSLGPSGTNNEQFF; clone size: -; D gene: TRBD2; V gene: TRBV5-1; J gene: TRBJ2-1
CDR3 DNA: TGTGCCAGCAGCCTCGGACTAGCGCCACCGGGTGAGCAGTTCTTC; CDR3 protein: CASSLGLAPPGEQFF; clone size: -; D gene: TRBD2; V gene: TRBV9; J gene: TRBJ2-1
CDR3 DNA: TGTGCCAGCTCCCAAGCAGGGGTTTTAGAGACCCAGTACTTC; CDR3 protein: CASSQAGVLETQYF; clone size: -; D gene: -; V gene: TRBV18; J gene: TRBJ2-5
CDR3 DNA: TGTGCCATCAGTGAGGGGCAGAACACTGAAGCTTTCTTT; CDR3 protein: CAISEGQNTEAFF; clone size: -; D gene: -; V gene: TRBV10-3; J gene: TRBJ1-1
CDR3 DNA: TGTGCCAGCAGCTTGTCTGGCGGGGTTCCCTACAATGAGCAGTTCTTC; CDR3 protein: CASSLSGGVPYNEQFF; clone size: once; D gene: -; V gene: TRBV5-6; J gene: TRBJ2-1
CDR3 DNA: TGCAGCGTCCGGGACGGAGGTGGTGAAGCTTTCTTT; CDR3 protein: CSVRDGGGEAFF; clone size: -; D gene: -; V gene: TRBV29-1; J gene: TRBJ1-1
CDR3 DNA: TGTGCCAGCAGCTCATATCGGACACGCCGGCGGAACACCATATATTTT; CDR3 protein: CASSSYRTRRRNTIYF; clone size: -; D gene: -; V gene: TRBV7-9; J gene: TRBJ1-3
CDR3 DNA: TGCGCCAGCACTGGCGGAGAAGAGACCCAGTACTTC; CDR3 protein: CASTGGEETQYF; clone size: -; D gene: -; V gene: TRBV5-1; J gene: TRBJ2-5
CDR3 DNA: TGTGCCAGCAGACCTCCTAACAGGGAAGGCTACACCTTC; CDR3 protein: CASRPPNREGYTF; clone size: -; D gene: -; V gene: TRBV28; J gene: TRBJ1-2
CDR3 DNA: TGTGCCAGCACCCCCAGCGGGAGTAGTTACGAGCAGTACTTC; CDR3 protein: CASTPSGSSYEQYF; clone size: -; D gene: TRBD2; V gene: TRBV6-2/TRBV6-3; J gene: TRBJ2-7
CDR3 DNA: TGTGCCAGTAACCAAATGAACACCGGGGAGCTGTTTTTT; CDR3 protein: CASNQMNTGELFF; clone size: once; D gene: -; V gene: TRBV19; J gene: TRBJ2-2
CDR3 DNA: TGTGCCAGCAGTGAAGCTCGGTATGGGAGATCAGCCGGGGCCAACGTCCTGACTTTC; CDR3 protein: CASSEARYGRSAGANVLTF; clone size: -; D gene: -; V gene: TRBV2; J gene: TRBJ2-6
CDR3 DNA: TGTGCCAGCAGAGGGGACAGCTACGAGCAGTACTTC; CDR3 protein: CASRGDSYEQYF; clone size: -; D gene: TRBD1; V gene: TRBV6-5; J gene: TRBJ2-7
CDR3 DNA: TGTGCCAGCAGCTTGGGCACAACCTACGAGCAGTACTTC; CDR3 protein: CASSLGTTYEQYF; clone size: -; D gene: -; V gene: TRBV11-2; J gene: TRBJ2-7
CDR3 DNA: TGCAGCGCCGCGACAGGGGTTGGCTACACCTTC; CDR3 protein: CSAATGVGYTF; clone size: -; D gene: TRBD1; V gene: TRBV29-1; J gene: TRBJ1-2
CDR3 DNA: TGTGCCAGCAGTTACTCGAGTGCCTCTTCTGGAAACACCATATATTTT; CDR3 protein: CASSYSSASSGNTIYF; clone size: -; D gene: -; V gene: TRBV6-5; J gene: TRBJ1-3
CDR3 DNA: TGTGCTTACCAACGACAGAATTATAATTCACCCCTCCACTTT; CDR3 protein: CAYQRQNYNSPLHF; clone size: -; D gene: -; V gene: TRBV30; J gene: TRBJ1-6
CDR3 DNA: TGTGCCAGCAGCGCGGGACATTCAACCTACGAGCAGTACTTC; CDR3 protein: CASSAGHSTYEQYF; clone size: -; D gene: -; V gene: TRBV3-1/TRBV3-2; J gene: TRBJ2-7
CDR3 DNA: TGTGCCACCGGACAGGGGGCTTGGGAGCTGTTTTTT; CDR3 protein: CATGQGAWELFF; clone size: -; D gene: TRBD1; V gene: TRBV7-9; J gene: TRBJ2-2
CDR3 DNA: TGTGCCAGCAGCCTACGCTCTATGGGCGAGCAGTACTTC; CDR3 protein: CASSLRSMGEQYF; clone size: -; D gene: -; V gene: TRBV11-2; J gene: TRBJ2-7
CDR3 DNA: TGTGCCATCAGCGCCGGACCCCGCTCTGGAAACACCATATATTTT; CDR3 protein: CAISAGPRSGNTIYF; clone size: -; D gene: -; V gene: TRBV10-3; J gene: TRBJ1-3
CDR3 DNA: TGTGCCAGCAGTTACCGGGGCGGGGAGGAGCTCCACTTT; CDR3 protein: CASSYRGGEELHF; clone size: -; D gene: -; V gene: TRBV6-5; J gene: TRBJ1-6
CDR3 DNA: TGTGCCAGCAGCTTTGGTGCTAGCGGGAGTTACAATGAGCAGTTCTTC; CDR3 protein: CASSFGASGSYNEQFF; clone size: -; D gene: TRBD2; V gene: TRBV7-9; J gene: TRBJ2-1
CDR3 DNA: TGTGCCATCAGTGGAAATAGCGGGGAATCCTACGAGCAGTACTTC; CDR3 protein: CAISGNSGESYEQYF; clone size: few; D gene: TRBD2; V gene: TRBV10-3; J gene: TRBJ2-7
CDR3 DNA: TGTGCCAGCTCCCAACCGGGACTAGCGGGAGCAGATACGCAGTATTTT; CDR3 protein: CASSQPGLAGADTQYF; clone size: -; D gene: TRBD2; V gene: TRBV18; J gene: TRBJ2-3
CDR3 DNA: TGTGCCAGCAGTGAAATGGGGGACAGGGAAGGCACTGAAGCTTTCTTT; CDR3 protein: CASSEMGDREGTEAFF; clone size: -; D gene: TRBD1; V gene: TRBV2; J gene: TRBJ1-1
CDR3 DNA: TGTGCCAGCAGTCCCCGACAGGGGGAAGGCGGCTACACCTTC; CDR3 protein: CASSPRQGEGGYTF; clone size: few; D gene: TRBD1; V gene: TRBV27; J gene: TRBJ1-2
CDR3 DNA: TGTGCCACCAGCAGAGATAGGACAGGGATGGGCGAAGGCTACACCTTC; CDR3 protein: CATSRDRTGMGEGYTF; clone size: -; D gene: TRBD1; V gene: TRBV15; J gene: TRBJ1-2
CDR3 DNA: TGTGCCATCAGTGAATTGGGCAGTTACGAGCAGTACTTC; CDR3 protein: CAISELGSYEQYF; clone size: -; D gene: -; V gene: TRBV10-3; J gene: TRBJ2-7
CDR3 DNA: TGTGCCAGCAGTTTCGGCTCACCGAACACTGAAGCTTTCTTT; CDR3 protein: CASSFGSPNTEAFF; clone size: -; D gene: -; V gene: TRBV27; J gene: TRBJ1-1
CDR3 DNA: TGTGCCAGCAGCGCAAGGACCGTCGACCCTGAGCAGTACTTC; CDR3 protein: CASSARTVDPEQYF; clone size: -; D gene: -; V gene: TRBV9; J gene: TRBJ2-7
CDR3 DNA: TGTGCCAGCAGCTTAGTATCGGAATATGGCTACACCTTC; CDR3 protein: CASSLVSEYGYTF; clone size: -; D gene: -; V gene: TRBV11-2; J gene: TRBJ1-2
CDR3 DNA: TGTGCCAGTAGTTTGCGGGGGCCCGGCTACAATGAGCAGTTCTTC; CDR3 protein: CASSLRGPGYNEQFF; clone size: once; D gene: -; V gene: TRBV19; J gene: TRBJ2-1
CDR3 DNA: TGTGCCAGTAGTATAGACAGGAACACTGAAGCTTTCTTT; CDR3 protein: CASSIDRNTEAFF; clone size: -; D gene: -; V gene: TRBV19; J gene: TRBJ1-1
CDR3 DNA: TGTGCCAGCTCACCCATACGGGCGGAGGGGAAAGATACGCAGTATTTT; CDR3 protein: CASSPIRAEGKDTQYF; clone size: -; D gene: -; V gene: TRBV18; J gene: TRBJ2-3
CDR3 DNA: TGTGCCAGCAGTGCGGGGACAGGAGAGTATGAAAAACTGTTTTTT; CDR3 protein: CASSAGTGEYEKLFF; clone size: -; D gene: TRBD1; V gene: TRBV27; J gene: TRBJ1-4
CDR3 DNA: TGCGCCAGCAGCCAAGGTCGCAGGGCTCTAAGGGGGCCAGAGACCCAGTACTTC; CDR3 protein: CASSQGRRALRGPETQYF; clone size: -; D gene: TRBD1; V gene: TRBV4-1; J gene: TRBJ2-5
CDR3 DNA: TGTGCCATCAGGGAGTATAGCAATCAGCCCCAGCATTTT; CDR3 protein: CAIREYSNQPQHF; clone size: -; D gene: -; V gene: TRBV10-3; J gene: TRBJ1-5
CDR3 DNA: TGTGCCAGCAGGGCTAGCGGCCACCCCGAGGGGGAGACCCAGTACTTC; CDR3 protein: CASRASGHPEGETQYF; clone size: -; D gene: TRBD2; V gene: TRBV2; J gene: TRBJ2-5
CDR3 DNA: TGTGCCAGCAGTGGGCTAGCGGGAGGGCCGGCGGAAGAGACCCAGTACTTC; CDR3 protein: CASSGLAGGPAEETQYF; clone size: -; D gene: TRBD2; V gene: TRBV27; J gene: TRBJ2-5